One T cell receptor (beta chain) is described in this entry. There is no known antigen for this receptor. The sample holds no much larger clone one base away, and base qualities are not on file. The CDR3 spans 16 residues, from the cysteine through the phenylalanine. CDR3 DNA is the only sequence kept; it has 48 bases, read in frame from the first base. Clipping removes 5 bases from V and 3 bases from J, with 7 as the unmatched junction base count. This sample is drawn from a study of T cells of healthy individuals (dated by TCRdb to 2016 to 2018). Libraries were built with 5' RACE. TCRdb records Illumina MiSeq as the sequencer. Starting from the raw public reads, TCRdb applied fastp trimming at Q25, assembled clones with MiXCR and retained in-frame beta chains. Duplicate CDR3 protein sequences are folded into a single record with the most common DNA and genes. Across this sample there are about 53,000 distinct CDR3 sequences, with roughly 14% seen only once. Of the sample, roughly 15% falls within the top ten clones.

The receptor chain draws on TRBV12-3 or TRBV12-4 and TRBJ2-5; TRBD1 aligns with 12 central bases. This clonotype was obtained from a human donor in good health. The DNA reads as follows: TGTGCCAGCAGTCCCACCGGGACAGGGGGCGAAGAGACCCAGTACTTC. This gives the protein CASSPTGTGGEETQYF.